This section outlines one TCR beta chain sequence together with its context. Its cognate antigen is unknown. At one end the junction does not follow the germline gene, possibly because of a read error. The template was RNA from unsorted bulk tissue. Distant lung tissue was collected more than 3 cm away from the tumor edge. The CDR3 runs to 14 residues. Germline CDR1 reads SGHAT; CDR2 reads FQNNGV. The sample comes from a study of tumor and adjacent non-tumor tissue in lung cancer. Study details: The cohort had 12 adenocarcinoma, a couple of squamous cell and 1 small cell patients. Each sample yielded 4 million to 4.5 million productive TCRbeta reads on average. Overall study results and limits: Compared with tumor, normal lung showed significantly lower TCR diversity. Normal lung showed higher cumulative top 100 clone frequency than tumor.

TCRbeta libraries were built with three rounds of nested PCR, modified from ARM-PCR. TCRdb redid the calling of the multiplex PCR reads with MiXCR, one entry per CDR3 protein. The sample includes approximately 100,000 distinct CDR3 sequences, roughly two thirds of them seen just once. The chain recombines TRBV11-2 with TRBJ2-4, with TRBD1 identical over 7 bases. The source of this sequence is a man aged 55 to 70 with non-small cell lung cancer. Sequenced material: distant non-tumor lung tissue. The CDR3 DNA follows: TGTGCTAGCAACTTAGAAACAGGGGTGAGTATTCAATACTTC. It translates to CASNLETGVSIQYF.